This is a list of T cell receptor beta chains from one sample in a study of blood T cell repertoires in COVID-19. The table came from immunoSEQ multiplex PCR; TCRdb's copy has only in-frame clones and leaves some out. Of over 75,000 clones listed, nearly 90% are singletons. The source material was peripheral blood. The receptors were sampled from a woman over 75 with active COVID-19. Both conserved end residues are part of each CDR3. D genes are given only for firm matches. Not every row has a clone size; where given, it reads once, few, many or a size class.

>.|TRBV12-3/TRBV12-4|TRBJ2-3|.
TGTGCCAGCAGGGAGTCAGATACGCAGTATTTT
CASRESDTQYF
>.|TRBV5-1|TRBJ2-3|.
TGCGCCAGCACGGACGGGAGTATATCTGATACGCAGTATTTT
CASTDGSISDTQYF
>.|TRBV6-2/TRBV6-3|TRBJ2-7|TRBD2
TGTGCCAGCAGTTGGACTAGCGGGAGTTACGAGCAGTACTTC
CASSWTSGSYEQYF
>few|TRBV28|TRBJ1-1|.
TGTGCCAGCAGGATGCAGGGGTATTGGACTGAAGCTTTCTTT
CASRMQGYWTEAFF
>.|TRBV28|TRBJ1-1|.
TGTGCCAGCAGATCACGAGGAGGGTCGGGCACTGAAGCTTTCTTT
CASRSRGGSGTEAFF
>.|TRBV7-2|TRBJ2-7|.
TGTGCCAGCAGCTTAACTGTGACCTACGAGCAGTACTTC
CASSLTVTYEQYF
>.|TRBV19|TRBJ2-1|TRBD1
TGTGCCAGTAGTGAGGACAGGGATCACAATGAGCAGTTCTTC
CASSEDRDHNEQFF
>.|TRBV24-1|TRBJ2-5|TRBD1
TGTGCCACCAGTGATGAACACAGGGGTGTAGGGACCCAGTACTTC
CATSDEHRGVGTQYF
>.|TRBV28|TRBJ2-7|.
TGTGCCAGCAGGGCGGGACTCTACGAGCAGTACTTC
CASRAGLYEQYF
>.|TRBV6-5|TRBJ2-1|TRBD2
TGTGCCAGCAGACCCCGGACTAGTACGGTACATGAGCAGTTCTTC
CASRPRTSTVHEQFF
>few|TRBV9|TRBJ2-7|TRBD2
TGTGCCAGCAGCGTAGCGGGGGGAGACGAGCAGTACTTC
CASSVAGGDEQYF
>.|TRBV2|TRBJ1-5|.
TGTGCCAGCAGTGCAGGGTTGCGGGGGTCGGAGCCCCAGCATTTT
CASSAGLRGSEPQHF
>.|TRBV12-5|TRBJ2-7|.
TGTGCTAGAGTTCCGGCAGGGCTGGCCTACGAGCAGTACTTC
CARVPAGLAYEQYF
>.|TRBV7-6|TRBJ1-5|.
TGTGCCAGCAGCTTAGCAGGCTTCGAGGGACAGCCCCAGCATTTT
CASSLAGFEGQPQHF
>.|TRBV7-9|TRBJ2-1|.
TGTGCCAGCAGCTTAGGGGCCAATGAGCAGTTCTTC
CASSLGANEQFF
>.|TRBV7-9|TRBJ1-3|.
TGTGCCAGCAGCTCCGAACGACAGGCTGGAAACACCATATATTTT
CASSSERQAGNTIYF
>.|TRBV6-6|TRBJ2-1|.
TGTGCCAGCAGTTACTCGCCGGGACTCAGCGAGGAGCAGTTCTTC
CASSYSPGLSEEQFF
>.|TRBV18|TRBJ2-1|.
TGTGCCAGCTCCCAGACTAGGAGCTCCTACAATGAGCAGTTCTTC
CASSQTRSSYNEQFF
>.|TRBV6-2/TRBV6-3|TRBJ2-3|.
TGTGCCAGCAGTTACAACACTGCGGGAGATACGCAGTATTTT
CASSYNTAGDTQYF
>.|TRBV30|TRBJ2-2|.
TGTGCCTGGAGGGCCCACCGGGCGGGAACCGGGGAGCTGTTTTTT
CAWRAHRAGTGELFF
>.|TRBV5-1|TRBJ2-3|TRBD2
TGCGCCAGCAGCCTAGCGGGAGACTCCACAGATACGCAGTATTTT
CASSLAGDSTDTQYF
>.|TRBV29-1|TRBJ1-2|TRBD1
TGCAGCGTTGAGCCGACAGGGTGGTCTGGCTACACCTTC
CSVEPTGWSGYTF
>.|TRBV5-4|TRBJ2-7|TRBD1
TGTGCCAGCAGCTTGTACGCAGGGGGCTACGAGCAGTACTTC
CASSLYAGGYEQYF
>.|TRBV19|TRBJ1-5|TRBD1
TGTGCCAGTAGTATGTGGACAGGTGGCAATCAGCCCCAGCATTTT
CASSMWTGGNQPQHF
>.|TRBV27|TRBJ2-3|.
TGTGCCAGCAGTTTAATAGCGAGCCGGGGAGATACGCAGTATTTT
CASSLIASRGDTQYF
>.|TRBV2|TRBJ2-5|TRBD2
TGTGCCAGCATCCCGACTAGCGGGAGTTCTGAGACCCAGTACTTC
CASIPTSGSSETQYF
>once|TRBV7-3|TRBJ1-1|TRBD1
TGTGCCAGCAGCGCGACAGGGGGGAACACTGAAGCTTTCTTT
CASSATGGNTEAFF
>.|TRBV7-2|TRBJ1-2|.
TGTGCCAGCAGCTTCGGGGGGTCTGGCTACACCTTC
CASSFGGSGYTF
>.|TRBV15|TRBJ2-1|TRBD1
TGTGCCACCAGCAGAGATACAGGGGCGAGAAATGAGCAGTTCTTC
CATSRDTGARNEQFF
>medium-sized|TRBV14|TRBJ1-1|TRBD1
TGTGCCAGCAGACTCGGGACAGGTGACACTGAAGCTTTCTTT
CASRLGTGDTEAFF
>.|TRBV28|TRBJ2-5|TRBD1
TGTGCCAGCAGTTCCTCCTTACAGGGGCAGACCCAGTACTTC
CASSSSLQGQTQYF
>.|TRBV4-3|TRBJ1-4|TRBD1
TGCGCCAGCAGCCAGGATGACAGGGGGGATGAAAAACTGTTTTTT
CASSQDDRGDEKLFF